This TCR beta chain was obtained from a study of CD4 T cells in relation to SARS-CoV-2 and coronaviruses (dated by TCRdb to 2020 to 2022). About the full investigation: The ViraFEST assay cultured PBMCs with antigen for around nine days, then sequenced TCR beta CDR3s to find antigen-specific clonal expansions. An HIV-1 Nef peptide pool or a no-peptide culture served as the negative reference condition. Shared crossreactive spike epitopes were mapped to their HLA restriction using patient-derived lymphoblastoid cell lines. At the level of individual TCR clonotypes, the study measured memory CD4+ T cell crossreactivity between SARS-CoV-2 spike protein and common cold coronavirus spike proteins. The Adaptive Biotechnologies TCR-sequencing kit was used to sequence samples from a few pre-COVID donors and the naive versus memory experiments, whereas other data were Illumina-based. A different TCR-beta assay, based on Illumina, was used to sequence expansion assays from other donors in the study.

CD4+ T cells from unexposed donors were collected before the COVID-19 pandemic (2011-2018). After about 9 days of culture, CD4+ T cells were isolated with the EasySep CD4+ T cell isolation kit. As cell number allowed, CD4+ T cells from unexposed donors were tested for reactivity to SARS-CoV-2 S and N and to four common cold coronavirus spike pools. Each well received about 2 million PBMCs, cultured in IMDM supplemented with 5% human AB serum and around 9 IU/ml IL-2. Half of the culture medium was replaced with fresh IL-2-containing medium on days 3 and 7. Each peptide culture condition was generally run in triplicate replicate wells. Leukapheresis product for the unexposed donors was bought commercially. Ficoll-Paque PLUS gradient centrifugation was used to isolate PBMCs from either whole blood or leukapheresis product. PBMCs were either cryopreserved at -140 degrees C or used fresh in the expansion assay. The QIAamp Micro DNA Kit was used to extract genomic DNA from the CD4+ T cells.

This clone is a singleton in its sample. The target of this receptor is not known. No base qualities exist here, and no much larger clone lies one base off it. Libraries were made using the immunoSEQ multiplex PCR assay. The original pipeline was this. During preprocessing, nonproductive sequences were discarded, as were any CDR3s that did not begin with C, did not end with F or W, or were shorter than 7 amino acids. The MANAFEST web app identified antigen-specific clonotypes based on expansion compared with the reference and other culture wells. To be counted as positive, a clone had to show significant expansion compared with the reference culture, at an FDR below 0.05, in 2 of 3 replicate wells. For a clone to be considered positive, significant expansion relative to all other tandem wells and an odds ratio above 5 were also required. CDR3 homology was quantified as pairwise Levenshtein distance, calculated with the stringdist R package after three terminal residues were trimmed from each end. Here the immuneACCESS table is served through TCRdb, limited to in-frame sequences with V and J called. Missing clones are a known gap in these copies; in checked studies unresolved V genes cover under half, and the rest lacks a known reason. V and J calls and clone size follow that table, whereas D and trimming were derived from the DNA. The sample table contains around 20,000 clones; only one count was recorded for more than 70% of them. Roughly 12% of the sample is in the top ten clones.

Broad study findings and their caveats: Because no donor provided both pre-pandemic and post-infection samples, tracing the source of pre-existing responses was limited. Compared with monoreactive clones, crossreactive clones had significantly weaker SARS-CoV-2-driven expansion, a result consistent with antigenic imprinting. In roughly two thirds of donors, memory CD4+ clonotypes turned up that crossrecognized SARS-CoV-2 and at least one common cold coronavirus spike. Small numbers of patients and of tested TCRs limited the study. Crossreactivity analysis centred on spike protein, so crossreactivity against other viral proteins was not assessed.

Sequencing input: CD4+ T cells from PBMCs, cultured in vitro. The source of this sequence is a human donor in good health.

CDR3 protein: CASSPHVRTDNNEKLFF. The bases read TGTGCCAGCAGCCCCCATGTAAGGACGGATAATAATGAAAAACTGTTTTTT. The rearrangement joined TRBV9 to TRBJ1-4; no D gene is confidently identified. The germline V gene yields SGDLS for CDR1 and YYNGEE for CDR2. The junction carries 20 bases between V and J, which are trimmed by 4 bases and 4 bases respectively. CDR3 length: 17 amino acids, cysteine to phenylalanine. Of all the DNA, just the CDR3 is kept, 51 bases in frame from base 1.